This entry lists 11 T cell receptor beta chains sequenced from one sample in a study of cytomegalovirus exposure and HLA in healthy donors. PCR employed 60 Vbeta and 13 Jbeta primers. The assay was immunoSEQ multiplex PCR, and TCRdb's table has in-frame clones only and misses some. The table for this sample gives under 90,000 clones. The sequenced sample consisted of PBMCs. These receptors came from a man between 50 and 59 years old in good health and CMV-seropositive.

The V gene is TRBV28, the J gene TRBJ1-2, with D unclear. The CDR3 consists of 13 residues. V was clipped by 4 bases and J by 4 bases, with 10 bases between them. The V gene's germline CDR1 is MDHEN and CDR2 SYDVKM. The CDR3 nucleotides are TGTGCCAGCAGTTCCTTCGGGTTCTATGGCTACACCTTC. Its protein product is CASSSFGFYGYTF.

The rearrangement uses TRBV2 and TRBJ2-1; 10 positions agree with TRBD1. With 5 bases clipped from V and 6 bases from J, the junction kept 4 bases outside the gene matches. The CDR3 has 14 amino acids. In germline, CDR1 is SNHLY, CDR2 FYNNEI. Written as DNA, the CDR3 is TGTGCCAGCAGTTCGGACAGGGGGATCAATGAGCAGTTCTTC. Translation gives CASSSDRGINEQFF.

CDR3 nucleotides: TGTGCCAGTGGGGGGACAGGGGCGAGCTATGGCTACACCTTC. It encodes CASGGTGASYGYTF. The chain links TRBV19 to TRBJ1-2; TRBD1 matches 10 bases. The germline V gene has CDR1 LNHDA and CDR2 SQIVND (reference sequence). The J segment lost 4 bases and the V segment lost 8 bases, leaving 7 bases of the junction unmatched. This CDR3 region has 14 residues.

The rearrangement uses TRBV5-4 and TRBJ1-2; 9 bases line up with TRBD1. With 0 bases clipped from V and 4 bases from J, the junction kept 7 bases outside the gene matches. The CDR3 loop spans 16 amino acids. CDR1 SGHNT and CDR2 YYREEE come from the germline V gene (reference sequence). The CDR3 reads CASSLEGDRVGYGYTF. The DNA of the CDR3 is TGTGCCAGCAGCTTGGAGGGGGACAGGGTGGGCTATGGCTACACCTTC. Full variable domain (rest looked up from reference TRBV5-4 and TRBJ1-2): ETGVTQSPTHLIKTRGQQVTLRCSSQSGHNTVSWYQQALGQGPQFIFQYYREEENGRGNFPPRFSGLQFPNYSSELNVNALELDDSALYLCASSLEGDRVGYGYTFGSGTRLTVV.

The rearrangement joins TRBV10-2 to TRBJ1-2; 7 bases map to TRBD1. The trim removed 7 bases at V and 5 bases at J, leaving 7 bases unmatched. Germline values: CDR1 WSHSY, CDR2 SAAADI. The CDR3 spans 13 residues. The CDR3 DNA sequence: TGCGCCAGCACCCCCAGGGGGAAGTATGGCTACACCTTC. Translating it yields CASTPRGKYGYTF.

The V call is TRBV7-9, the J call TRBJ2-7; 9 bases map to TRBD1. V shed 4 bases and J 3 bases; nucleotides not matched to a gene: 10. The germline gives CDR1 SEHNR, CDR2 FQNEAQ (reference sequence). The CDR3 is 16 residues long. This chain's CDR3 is CASSSQDRGRLYEQYV. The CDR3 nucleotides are TGTGCCAGCAGCTCCCAGGACAGGGGACGCCTCTACGAGCAGTACGTC.

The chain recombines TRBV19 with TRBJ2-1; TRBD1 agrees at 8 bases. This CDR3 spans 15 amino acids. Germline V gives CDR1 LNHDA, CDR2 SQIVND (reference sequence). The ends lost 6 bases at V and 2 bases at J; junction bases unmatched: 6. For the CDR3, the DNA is TGTGCCAGTAGACCTGACAGGGGCACCTACAATGAGCAGTTCTTC. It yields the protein CASRPDRGTYNEQFF.

CDR3 coding DNA: TGTGCCAGCAGCTTAGGCGTTGGCAGGGGACGTGGAAACACCATATATTTT. As protein: CASSLGVGRGRGNTIYF. This sequence joins TRBV7-2 and TRBJ1-3, with TRBD1 as a possible D gene (6 bases). CDR3 length: 17 residues. Trimming stripped 1 base from V and 3 bases from J, with 16 bases between. CDR1 SGHTA and CDR2 FQGNSA come from the germline V gene.

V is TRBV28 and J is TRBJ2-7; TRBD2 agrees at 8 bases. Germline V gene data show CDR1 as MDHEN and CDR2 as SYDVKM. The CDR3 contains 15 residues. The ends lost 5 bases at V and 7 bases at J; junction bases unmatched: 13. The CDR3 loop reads CASSPPRTSGGEQYF. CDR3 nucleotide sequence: TGTGCCAGCAGTCCACCTCGCACTAGCGGAGGGGAGCAGTACTTC.

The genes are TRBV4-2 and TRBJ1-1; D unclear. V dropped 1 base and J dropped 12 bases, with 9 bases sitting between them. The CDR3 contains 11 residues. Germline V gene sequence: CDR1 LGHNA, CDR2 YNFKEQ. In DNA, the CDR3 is TGTGCCAGCAGCCAAGGGGCCTGGACTTTCTTT. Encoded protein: CASSQGAWTFF.

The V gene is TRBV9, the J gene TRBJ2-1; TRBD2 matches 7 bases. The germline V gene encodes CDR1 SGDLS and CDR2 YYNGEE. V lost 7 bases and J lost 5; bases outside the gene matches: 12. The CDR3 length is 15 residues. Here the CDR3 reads CASPGGLAGHNEQFF. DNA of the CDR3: TGTGCCAGCCCCGGGGGGTTAGCGGGCCACAATGAGCAGTTCTTC.